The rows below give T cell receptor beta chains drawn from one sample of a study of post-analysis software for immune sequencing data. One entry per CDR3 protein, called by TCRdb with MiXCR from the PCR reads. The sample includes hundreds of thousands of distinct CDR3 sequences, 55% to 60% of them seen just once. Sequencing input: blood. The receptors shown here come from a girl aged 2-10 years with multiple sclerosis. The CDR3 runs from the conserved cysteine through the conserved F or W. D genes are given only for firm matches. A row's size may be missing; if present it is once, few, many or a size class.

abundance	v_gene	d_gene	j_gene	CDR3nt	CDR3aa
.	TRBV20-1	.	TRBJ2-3	TGCAGTGCTAGAGATAAGAGGGCAGGGTCAAGCACAGATACGCAGTATTTT	CSARDKRAGSSTDTQYF
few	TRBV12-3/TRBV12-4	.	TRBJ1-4	TGTGCCAGCAGTTTAGATGAAAAACTGTTTTTT	CASSLDEKLFF
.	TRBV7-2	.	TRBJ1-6	TGTGCCAGCAGCTTAGCAGGGTACAATTCACCCCTCTACTTT	CASSLAGYNSPLYF
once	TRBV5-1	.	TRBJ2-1	TGCGCCAGCAGCACCCCACAGGAGCAGTTCTTC	CASSTPQEQFF
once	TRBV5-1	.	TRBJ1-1	TGCGCCAGCAGCTTGTCGGATGTGGCCACTGAAGCTTTCTTT	CASSLSDVATEAFF
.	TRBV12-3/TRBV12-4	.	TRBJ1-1	TGTGCCAGCAGTCCCGGGACAAGGATTAACACTGACGCTTTCTTT	CASSPGTRINTDAFF
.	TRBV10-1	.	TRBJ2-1	TGCGCCAGCAGTGAGTCCTCAGGGTCGGGAGAGCAGTTCTTC	CASSESSGSGEQFF
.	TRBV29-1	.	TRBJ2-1	TGCAGCGTTGAAGATGCTGGGACTCCCTCTTCTGAGCAGTTCTTC	CSVEDAGTPSSEQFF
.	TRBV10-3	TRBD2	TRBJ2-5	TGTGCCACGCTACCGGGACGAGCGGGAGTACGGGAGACCCAGTACTTC	CATLPGRAGVRETQYF
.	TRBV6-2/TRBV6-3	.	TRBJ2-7	TGTGCCAGCAGTGCCGTCAGCTGGAACTTCGTCCACGAGCAGTACTTC	CASSAVSWNFVHEQYF
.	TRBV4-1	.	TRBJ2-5	TGCGCCAGCAGCCAAGATTTGCCCCTTGAAGGGGGGGAGCAGTACTTC	CASSQDLPLEGGEQYF
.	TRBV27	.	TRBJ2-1	TGTGCCAGCAGTTTAAAAGGGGCTGAGCAGTTCTTC	CASSLKGAEQFF
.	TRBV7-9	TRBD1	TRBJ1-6	TGTGCCAGCAGCTTAAGACAGGGTCGCTCACCCCTCCACTTT	CASSLRQGRSPLHF
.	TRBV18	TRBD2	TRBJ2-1	TGTGCCAGCTCACCAATTCGGACTAGTAGGATCAATGAGCAGTTCTTC	CASSPIRTSRINEQFF
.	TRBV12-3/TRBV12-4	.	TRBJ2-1	TGTGCCAGCAGTGAAAGCCCCTCCTACAATGAGCAGTTCTTC	CASSESPSYNEQFF
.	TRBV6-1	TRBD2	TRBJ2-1	TGTGCCAGCAGTGAATGGACTAGCGGGTATAGCTCCTACAATGAGCAGTTCTTC	CASSEWTSGYSSYNEQFF
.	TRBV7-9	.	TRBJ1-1	TGTGCCAGCAGTGACAGTAACACTGAAGCTTTCTTT	CASSDSNTEAFF
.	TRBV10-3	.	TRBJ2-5	TGTGCCATCAGTACCACCGAGTACCAAGAGACCCAGTACTTC	CAISTTEYQETQYF
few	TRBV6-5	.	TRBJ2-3	TGTGCCAGCAGTTACGAGGGGGGTACGCAGTATTTT	CASSYEGGTQYF
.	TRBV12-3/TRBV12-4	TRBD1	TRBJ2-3	TGTGCCAGCAGGGTGGCAGGGGGCATCACAGATACGCAGTATTTT	CASRVAGGITDTQYF
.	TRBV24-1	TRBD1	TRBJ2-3	TGTGCCACCAGTGATCCGACAGGGGTGACAGATACGCAGTATTTT	CATSDPTGVTDTQYF
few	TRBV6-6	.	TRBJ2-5	TGTGCCAGCAGTTCCGGAGCGGCCCCCGGAGAGACCCAGTACTTC	CASSSGAAPGETQYF
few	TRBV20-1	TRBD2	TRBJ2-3	TGCAGTGCCCTAGCGGGAGGGGCAGATACGCAGTATTTT	CSALAGGADTQYF
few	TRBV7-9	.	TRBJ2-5	TGTGCCAGCAGCTTACGGGCAGGGAGGATCCAGTACTTC	CASSLRAGRIQYF
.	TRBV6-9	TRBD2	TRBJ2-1	TGTGCCAGCAGAAGCGGGAGGGCGGCCTACAATGAGCAGTTCTTC	CASRSGRAAYNEQFF